The source of this T cell receptor (beta chain) is a study of blood T cell repertoires in COVID-19. Study-level background: Donors in the United States, Italy and Spain gave samples during acute or convalescent COVID-19.

Germline trimming cut 6 bases from V and 5 bases from J; bases unmatched to any gene: 18. The CDR3 loop spans 17 amino acids. Germline-derived CDR1 and CDR2 are SNHLY and FYNNEI. Profiled with immunoSEQ multiplex PCR; TCRdb holds only in-frame clones, not every one. The profile shows more than 150,000 clones, 80% to 90% of them singletons. The chain couples TRBV2 to TRBJ1-1, with 7 positions matching TRBD1. Material: peripheral blood. The TCR was taken from a woman of 80 years or more with COVID-19, enrolled during active disease. CDR3 nucleotides: TGTGCCAGCAGACATGTTGACAGGGACGGGTCAAGGACTGAAGCTTTCTTT. The encoded protein is CASRHVDRDGSRTEAFF. Based on the CDR3 plus reference TRBV2 and TRBJ1-1, the full variable domain is EPEVTQTPSHQVTQMGQEVILRCVPISNHLYFYWYRQILGQKVEFLVSFYNNEISEKSEIFDDQFSVERPDGSNFTLKIRSTKLEDSAMYFCASRHVDRDGSRTEAFFGQGTRLTVV.